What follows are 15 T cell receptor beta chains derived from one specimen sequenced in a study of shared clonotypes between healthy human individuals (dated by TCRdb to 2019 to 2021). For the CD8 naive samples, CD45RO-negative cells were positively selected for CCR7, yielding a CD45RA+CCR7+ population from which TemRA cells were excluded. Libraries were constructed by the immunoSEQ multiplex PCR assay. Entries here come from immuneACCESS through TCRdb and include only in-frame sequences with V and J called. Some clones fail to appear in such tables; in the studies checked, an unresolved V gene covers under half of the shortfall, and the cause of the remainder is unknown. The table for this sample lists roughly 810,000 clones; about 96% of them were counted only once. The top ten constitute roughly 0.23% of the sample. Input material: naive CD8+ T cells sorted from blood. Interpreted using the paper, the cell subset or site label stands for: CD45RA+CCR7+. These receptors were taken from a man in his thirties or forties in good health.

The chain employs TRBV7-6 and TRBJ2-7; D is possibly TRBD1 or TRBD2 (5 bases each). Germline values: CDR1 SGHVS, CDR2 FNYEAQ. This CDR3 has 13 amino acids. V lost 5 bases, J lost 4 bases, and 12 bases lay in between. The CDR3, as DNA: TGTGCCAGCAGCCACGGGGCAGATTACGAGCAGTACTTC. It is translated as CASSHGADYEQYF.

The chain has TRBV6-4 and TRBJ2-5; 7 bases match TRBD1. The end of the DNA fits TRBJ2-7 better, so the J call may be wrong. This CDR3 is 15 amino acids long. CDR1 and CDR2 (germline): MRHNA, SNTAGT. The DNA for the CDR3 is TGTGCCAGCAGTGAAGGGGTGGGACAGCCCTACGAGCAGTACTTC. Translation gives CASSEGVGQPYEQYF.

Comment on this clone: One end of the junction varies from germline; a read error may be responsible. The CDR3 here is CASSLDQTAEFRDF. DNA for the CDR3: TGTGCCAGCAGCTTGGACCAAACAGCGGAGTTTAGGGATTTT. The chain carries TRBV5-8 and TRBJ1-4; D not certain. The V gene's germline CDR1 is SGHTS and CDR2 YDEGEE. This CDR3 is 14 amino acids long. Together with reference TRBV5-8 and TRBJ1-4, the CDR3 gives the full variable domain: EAGVTQSPTHLIKTRGQQATLRCSPISGHTSVYWYQQALGLGLQFLLWYDEGEERNRGNFPPRFSGRQFPNYSSELNVNALELEDSALYLCASSLDQTAEFRDFGSGTQLSVL.

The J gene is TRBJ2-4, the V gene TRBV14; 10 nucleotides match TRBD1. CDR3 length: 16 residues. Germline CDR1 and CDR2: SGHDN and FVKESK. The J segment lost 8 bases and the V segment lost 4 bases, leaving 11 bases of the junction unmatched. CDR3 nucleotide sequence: TGTGCCAGCAGCCCCCTCCGAGGACAGGGGGAGGACATTCAGTACTTC. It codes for CASSPLRGQGEDIQYF.

DNA of the CDR3: TGTGCCAGCAGCCAAAGGTATAGCGGGAGTCTAAATGAGCAGTTCTTC. Translated, it gives CASSQRYSGSLNEQFF. The chain employs TRBV7-8 and TRBJ2-1; 9 nucleotides match TRBD2. V trimming: 5 bases; J trimming: 7 bases; junction bases outside the gene matches: 12. The CDR3 covers 16 residues. Germline V gene sequence: CDR1 SGHVS, CDR2 FQNEAQ.

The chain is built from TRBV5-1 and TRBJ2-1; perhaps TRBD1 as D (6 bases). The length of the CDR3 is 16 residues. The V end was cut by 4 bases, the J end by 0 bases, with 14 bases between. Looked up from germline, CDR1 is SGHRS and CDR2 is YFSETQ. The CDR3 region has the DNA TGCGCCAGCAGCCGGCTGGGGGCGAGCTCCTACAATGAGCAGTTCTTC. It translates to CASSRLGASSYNEQFF.

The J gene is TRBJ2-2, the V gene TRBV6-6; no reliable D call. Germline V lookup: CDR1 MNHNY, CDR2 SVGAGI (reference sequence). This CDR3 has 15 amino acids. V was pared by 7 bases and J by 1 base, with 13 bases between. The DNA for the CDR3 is TGTGCCAGCAAATATCGGACGGAGAACACCGGGGAGCTGTTTTTT. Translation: CASKYRTENTGELFF.

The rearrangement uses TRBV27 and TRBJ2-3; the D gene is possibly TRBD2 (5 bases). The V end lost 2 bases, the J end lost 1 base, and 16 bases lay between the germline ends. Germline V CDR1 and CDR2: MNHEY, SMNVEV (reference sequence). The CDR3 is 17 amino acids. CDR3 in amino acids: CASSLPRPLGGTDTQYF. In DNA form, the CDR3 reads TGTGCCAGCAGTTTACCTCGTCCCCTCGGGGGCACAGATACGCAGTATTTT.

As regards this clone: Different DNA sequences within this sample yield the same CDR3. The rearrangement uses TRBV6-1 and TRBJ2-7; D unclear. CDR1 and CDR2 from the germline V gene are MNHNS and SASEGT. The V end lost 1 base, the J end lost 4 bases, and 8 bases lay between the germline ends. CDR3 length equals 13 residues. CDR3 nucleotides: TGTGCCAGCAGTGAAGACAGAGCTTACGAGCAGTACTTC. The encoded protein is CASSEDRAYEQYF.

CDR3 DNA: TGTGCCAGCAAAAATAGACAGGGCGGCAATCAGCCCCAGCATTTT. This encodes CASKNRQGGNQPQHF. This chain joins TRBV6-1 and TRBJ1-5, with 7 bases identical to TRBD1. The CDR3 has 15 amino acids. J lost 2 bases, V lost 7 bases, and 8 bases had no gene match. Per germline, CDR1 MNHNS and CDR2 SASEGT.

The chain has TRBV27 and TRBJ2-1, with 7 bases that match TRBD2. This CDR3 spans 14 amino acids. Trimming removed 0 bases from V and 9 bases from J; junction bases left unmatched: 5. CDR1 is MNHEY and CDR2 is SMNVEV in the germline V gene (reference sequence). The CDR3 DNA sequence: TGTGCCAGCAGTTTATCGAACGCGGGGGTTGAGCAGTTCTTC. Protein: CASSLSNAGVEQFF.

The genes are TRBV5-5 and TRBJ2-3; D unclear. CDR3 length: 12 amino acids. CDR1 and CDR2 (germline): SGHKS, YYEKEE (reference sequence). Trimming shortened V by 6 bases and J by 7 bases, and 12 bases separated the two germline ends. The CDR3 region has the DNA TGTGCCAGCACTCTCAAGTCGTATACGCAGTATTTT. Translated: CASTLKSYTQYF.

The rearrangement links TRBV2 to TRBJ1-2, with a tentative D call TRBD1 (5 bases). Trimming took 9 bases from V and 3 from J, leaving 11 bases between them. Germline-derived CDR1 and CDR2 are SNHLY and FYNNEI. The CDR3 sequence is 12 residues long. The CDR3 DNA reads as TGTGCCAGTAGGACACTGGACTATGGCTACACCTTC. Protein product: CASRTLDYGYTF.

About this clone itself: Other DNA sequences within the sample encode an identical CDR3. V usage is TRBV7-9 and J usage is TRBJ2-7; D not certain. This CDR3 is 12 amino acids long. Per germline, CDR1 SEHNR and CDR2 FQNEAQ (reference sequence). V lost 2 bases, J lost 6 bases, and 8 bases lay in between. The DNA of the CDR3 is TGTGCCAGCAGCTTACAGTTGGGCGAGCAGTACTTC. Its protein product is CASSLQLGEQYF.

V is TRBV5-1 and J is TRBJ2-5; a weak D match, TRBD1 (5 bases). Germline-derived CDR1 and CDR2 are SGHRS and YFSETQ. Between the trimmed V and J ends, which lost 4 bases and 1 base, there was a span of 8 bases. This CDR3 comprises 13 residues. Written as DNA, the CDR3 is TGCGCCAGCAGCCCCGACAGCCAAGAGACCCAGTACTTC. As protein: CASSPDSQETQYF.